Listed below are T cell receptor beta chains from one sample, sequenced in a study of T cell responses to AZD1222 COVID-19 vaccine. Sequencing used immunoSEQ multiplex PCR; TCRdb keeps in-frame clones, though not all of them. The table has over 55,000 clones, about four fifths seen once. This specimen consisted of peripheral blood, obtained 28 days after the second AZD1222 dose. The receptors were sampled from an adult who received the AZD1222 COVID-19 vaccine. The CDR3 runs from the conserved cysteine through the conserved F or W. A D gene is named only where the DNA matches it firmly. Where a row states a size, it is once, few, many or the class of an expanded clone; other rows omit it.

-	-	TRBV5-4	TRBJ2-5	TGTGCCAGCAGCCCAACTTCGGGGGAGACCCAGTACTTC	CASSPTSGETQYF
-	-	TRBV4-3	TRBJ1-2	TGCGCCAGCAGCCAAGATATCACCCCGGCCGTTAATGGCTACACCTTC	CASSQDITPAVNGYTF
-	-	TRBV4-1	TRBJ1-2	TGCGCCAGCAGCCAAACCCCCTTAGGGGAGGGAGGATGGTGGACCACCTTC	CASSQTPLGEGGWWTTF
-	-	TRBV11-1	TRBJ2-7	TGTGCCAGCAGCCGGGACGGATCCTCCTACGAGCAGTACTTC	CASSRDGSSYEQYF
-	TRBD1	TRBV5-6	TRBJ2-7	TGTGCCAGCAGCCCGGGGACAGGGGCCTACGAGCAGTACTTC	CASSPGTGAYEQYF
-	TRBD1	TRBV2	TRBJ1-2	TGTGCCAGCTGTGGGGACAGGGAGACGGGGGTGGGCTATGGCTACACCTTC	CASCGDRETGVGYGYTF
-	TRBD1	TRBV7-9	TRBJ2-3	TGTGCCAGCAGCCGTGAACAGGGGGCCGCAGATACGCAGTATTTT	CASSREQGAADTQYF
-	-	TRBV6-5	TRBJ1-5	TGTGCCAGCAGCCCCGACGGTAATAGCAATCAGCCCCAGCATTTT	CASSPDGNSNQPQHF
-	-	TRBV4-1	TRBJ1-2	TGCGCCAGCCAGGACAGTAACTATGGCTACACCTTC	CASQDSNYGYTF
-	TRBD1	TRBV6-2/TRBV6-3	TRBJ2-7	TGTGCCAGCAGTTGGGACAGGGAATTCACCTACGAGCAGTACTTC	CASSWDREFTYEQYF
-	TRBD1	TRBV30	TRBJ1-2	TGTGCCTGGAGTGTACAAAGGGGGCATTTCTATGGCTACACCTTC	CAWSVQRGHFYGYTF
-	TRBD1	TRBV5-1	TRBJ2-5	TGCGCCAGCAGCCGGGACAGGGTTTCGGAGACCCAGTACTTC	CASSRDRVSETQYF
-	TRBD1	TRBV4-3	TRBJ1-6	TGCGCCAGCAGCCTAGGAGGGGGCAGGGCCTATTCACCCCTCCACTTT	CASSLGGGRAYSPLHF
-	-	TRBV19	TRBJ1-1	TGTGCCAGTAGTATCGGAGGGGGAACTGAAGCTTTCTTT	CASSIGGGTEAFF
-	-	TRBV4-2	TRBJ2-2	TGTGCCAGCAGCCCTCGTGGGACCGGGGAGCTGTTTTTT	CASSPRGTGELFF
-	-	TRBV19	TRBJ1-5	TGTGCCAGTTCCGGATCTAATCAGCCCCAGCATTTT	CASSGSNQPQHF
-	-	TRBV2	TRBJ1-2	TGTGCCAGCAGTGAAGGTTTCGCTCTGGGGTCGAGCTATGGCTACACCTTC	CASSEGFALGSSYGYTF
few	TRBD1	TRBV28	TRBJ2-1	TGTGCCAGCAGACTACAGGGGGCTTCCTACAATGAGCAGTTCTTC	CASRLQGASYNEQFF
few	TRBD1	TRBV2	TRBJ1-3	TGTGCCAGCTGCCAGAGGACAGGGCCTGGAAACACCATATATTTT	CASCQRTGPGNTIYF
once	-	TRBV2	TRBJ1-5	TGTGCCAGCAGTGCGCTAAGCCAGCCCCAGCATTTT	CASSALSQPQHF
-	-	TRBV4-3	TRBJ2-1	TGCGCCAGCAGCCAAGATAGTATTGGCTCCTACAATGAGCAGTTCTTC	CASSQDSIGSYNEQFF
once	-	TRBV7-2	TRBJ1-2	TGTGCCAGCAGCTTAGCGGGAGGGGGGCGCGGCTACACCTTC	CASSLAGGGRGYTF
once	-	TRBV4-2	TRBJ1-1	TGTGCCAGCAGCCAAGATTCAGGCCTAGCCGCTGAAGCTTTCTTT	CASSQDSGLAAEAFF
once	-	TRBV15	TRBJ1-2	TGTGCCACCAGTAAAGAGTCCGGGGGTATCTATGGCTACACCTTC	CATSKESGGIYGYTF
few	-	TRBV5-6	TRBJ1-6	TGTGCCAGCAGCTTGGCCGGGACCGGTTCACCCCTCCACTTT	CASSLAGTGSPLHF
-	TRBD2	TRBV19	TRBJ2-1	TGTGCCAGTAGTAGTAGCGGGGGGGCCCCCAATGAGCAGTTCTTC	CASSSSGGAPNEQFF
-	-	TRBV29-1	TRBJ2-7	TGCAGCGTTGAATATAGCCCATTCTCCTACGAGCAGTACTTC	CSVEYSPFSYEQYF
-	-	TRBV14	TRBJ1-2	TGTGCCAGCAGCCACGACAGGAGCTTCTATGGCTACACCTTC	CASSHDRSFYGYTF
-	-	TRBV19	TRBJ1-5	TGTGCCAGTAAAGCGGAGGCGTATAGCAATCAGCCCCAGCATTTT	CASKAEAYSNQPQHF
-	-	TRBV6-5	TRBJ2-2	TGTGCCAGCAGGGGGACGGGTGTCACCGGGGAGCTGTTTTTT	CASRGTGVTGELFF
-	-	TRBV2	TRBJ2-2	TGTGCCAGCAGTGTTAACAGGGAGCTGTTTTTT	CASSVNRELFF
-	-	TRBV19	TRBJ2-2	TGTGCCAGTAGTATAGCTAAAGGGGGACGGTACACCGGGGAGCTGTTTTTT	CASSIAKGGRYTGELFF
-	-	TRBV19	TRBJ2-7	TGTGCCAGTAGGGGTCAGGCGGACTCCTACGAGCAGTACTTC	CASRGQADSYEQYF
-	TRBD1	TRBV5-1	TRBJ2-2	TGCGCCAGCAGCTTACAGGGGGCAGCCGGGGAGCTGTTTTTT	CASSLQGAAGELFF
-	TRBD1	TRBV3-1/TRBV3-2	TRBJ1-2	TGTGCCAGCAGCCGGGCGGATTTAGGGACAGCTAACTATGGCTACACCTTC	CASSRADLGTANYGYTF
-	TRBD1	TRBV12-3/TRBV12-4	TRBJ2-7	TGTGCCAGCAGCTGGACAGGGGACGAGCAGTACTTC	CASSWTGDEQYF
-	-	TRBV19	TRBJ1-5	TGTGCCAGTAGTATTGGGTTGGGTTCCCATCAGCCCCAGCATTTT	CASSIGLGSHQPQHF
-	-	TRBV15	TRBJ2-7	TGTGCCACCAGCAATAAGTGGGGGGAATTCTACGAGCAGTACTTC	CATSNKWGEFYEQYF
-	TRBD2	TRBV24-1	TRBJ2-7	TGTGCCACCGGCGGGGGAGGGGATCACTCCTACGAGCAGTACTTC	CATGGGGDHSYEQYF
-	-	TRBV3-1/TRBV3-2	TRBJ2-7	TGTGCCAGCAGCCAAGGGGGCAGGGAAATTGGGGGGCAGTACTTC	CASSQGGREIGGQYF
-	TRBD1	TRBV4-2	TRBJ2-7	TGTGCCAGCAGCCAAGGTACAGGGGAAAGGGTCTGGGAGCAGTACTTC	CASSQGTGERVWEQYF
-	TRBD1	TRBV3-1/TRBV3-2	TRBJ1-5	TGTGCCAGCAGCCAAGGGGACAGAAGAAATCAGCCCCAGCATTTT	CASSQGDRRNQPQHF
large	TRBD1	TRBV18	TRBJ2-7	TGTGCCAGCTCACCATTGACACAGGGGGTAGCAGGCGAGCAGTACTTC	CASSPLTQGVAGEQYF
-	-	TRBV5-1	TRBJ1-1	TGCGCCAGCAGCACCCAGGGGCACACTGAAGCTTTCTTT	CASSTQGHTEAFF
-	-	TRBV28	TRBJ1-6	TGTGCCAGCAGGTCCCCCACATTTAGCTCCTATAATTCACCCCTCCACTTT	CASRSPTFSSYNSPLHF
-	-	TRBV12-3/TRBV12-4	TRBJ1-3	TGTGCCAGCAGTTTAGGCCCTGGAAACACCATATATTTT	CASSLGPGNTIYF
-	TRBD1	TRBV6-2/TRBV6-3	TRBJ1-2	TGTGCCAGCAGTTCACCCGCCACCGGGACAGGGGGCTATGGCTACACCTTC	CASSSPATGTGGYGYTF